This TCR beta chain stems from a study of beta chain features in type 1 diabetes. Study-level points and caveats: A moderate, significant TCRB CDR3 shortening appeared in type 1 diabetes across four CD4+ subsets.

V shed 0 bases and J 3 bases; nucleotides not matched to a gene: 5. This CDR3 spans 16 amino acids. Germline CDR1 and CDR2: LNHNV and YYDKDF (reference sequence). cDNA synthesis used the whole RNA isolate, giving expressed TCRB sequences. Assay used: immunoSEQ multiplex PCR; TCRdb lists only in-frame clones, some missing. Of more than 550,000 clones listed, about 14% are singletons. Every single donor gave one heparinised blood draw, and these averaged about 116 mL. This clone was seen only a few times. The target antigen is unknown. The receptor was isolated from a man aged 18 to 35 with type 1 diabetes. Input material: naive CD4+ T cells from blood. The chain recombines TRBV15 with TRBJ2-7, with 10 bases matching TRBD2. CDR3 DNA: TGTGCCACCAGCAGAGATCGGACTAGCGGATACTACGAGCAGTACTTC. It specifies CATSRDRTSGYYEQYF.